This T cell receptor (beta chain) was retrieved from a study of OX40 agonist ivuxolimab in advanced cancers. Turning to the study itself: Prior anti-PD-1, anti-PD-L1 or anti-CTLA-4 therapy did not bar entry, and more than 35% had some.

Trimming removed 3 bases from V and 4 bases from J; junction bases left unmatched: 8. The CDR3 totals 16 residues. Overall study results and limits: Also present in some nonresponders was a low level of normalized T-cell clonal expansion.

The sampling schedule covered blood at baseline, cycle 4 day 1, and cycle 7 day 1. Method: immunoSEQ multiplex PCR; TCRdb's copy keeps in-frame clones and lacks some. The profile shows around 63,000 clones, more than 70% of them singletons. This clone appeared once. Its antigen is as yet unknown. This receptor was taken from an adult with an advanced solid tumor such as melanoma, head and neck, liver or kidney cancer. The chain combines TRBV23-1 with TRBJ1-1; 10 bases agree with TRBD1. TRBV23-1 is flagged as an ORF with uncertain function. This sample comprised CD4+ or CD8+ T cells sorted from blood, obtained in a trial of the OX40 agonist ivuxolimab. CDR3 bases: TGCGCCAGCAGTCAGCCGACAGGGGGCGCGGGCACTGAAGCTTTCTTT. It translates to CASSQPTGGAGTEAFF.